The clone carrying this TCR beta chain has just one count. The source of the sample is a study of blood T cell repertoires in COVID-19. Study context: The United States, Italy and Spain provided the acute and convalescent COVID-19 samples.

Libraries were prepared by immunoSEQ multiplex PCR; TCRdb keeps only in-frame clonotypes and omits some of them. Of over 90,000 clones detected, around nine tenths appear once; the ten largest clones hold roughly 3.5%. Germline CDR1 MNHEY, CDR2 SMNVEV (reference sequence). The CDR3 has 15 residues. Trimming cost V 1 base and J 6 bases; bases outside gene matches: 8. The source material was peripheral blood. The sequence was obtained from a human donor in a cohort sampled during active COVID-19. The chain couples TRBV27 to TRBJ1-1; the match to TRBD1 covers 7 bases. CDR3 in DNA: TGTGCCAGCAGTTTATGGGCTACAGGGGCGGCTGAAGCTTTCTTT. Translating it yields CASSLWATGAAEAFF.